Presented here are 23 T cell receptor beta chains from one specimen sequenced in a study of shared clonotypes between healthy human individuals. TCRdb's table, derived via immunoSEQ multiplex PCR, lists solely in-frame clones and lacks some. In the table there are approximately 350,000 clones, under 80% of which are singletons. Sequences were obtained from memory CD4+ T cells sorted from blood. As for subset: CD45RA-negative fraction. These receptors all come from a man aged 30 to 39 in good health.

The rearrangement uses TRBV10-3 and TRBJ2-3; the D gene is possibly TRBD1 (6 bases). V shed 3 bases and J shed 0 bases, with 10 bases lying between them. The CDR3 spans 15 residues. Germline V gives CDR1 ENHRY, CDR2 SYGVKD. In DNA form, the CDR3 reads TGTGCCATCAGTGACCCAGGGGTCAGCACAGATACGCAGTATTTT. The encoded protein is CAISDPGVSTDTQYF.

The table lists this clone with a count of one. This chain connects TRBV28 to TRBJ2-5; 7 bases agree with TRBD1. The CDR3 runs 13 residues. Germline CDR1 is MDHEN and CDR2 is SYDVKM. Unmatched junction bases numbered 5, after V lost 5 bases and J lost 5 bases. CDR3 protein: CASSHRQGETQYF. DNA of the CDR3: TGTGCCAGCAGTCACAGACAGGGTGAGACCCAGTACTTC.

The chain recombines TRBV25-1 with TRBJ2-7, with D possibly being TRBD1 (6 bases). The CDR3 loop spans 16 amino acids. Germline V gene lookup returns CDR1 MGHDK and CDR2 SYGVNS. V was trimmed by 1 base and J by 4 bases, leaving 17 bases between them. Here the CDR3 reads CASSESGGRGTYEQYF. The CDR3 DNA reads TGTGCCAGCAGTGAATCTGGTGGCAGGGGAACTTACGAGCAGTACTTC.

This chain links TRBV18 with TRBJ1-3; the match to TRBD1 covers 7 bases. CDR1 and CDR2 from the germline V gene are KGHSH and LQKENI. This CDR3 has 18 residues. V was pared by 2 bases and J by 1 base, with 11 bases of the junction left unmatched. CDR3 bases: TGTGCCAGCTCACCAAGACAGGGACAAAAGTTATCTGGAAACACCATATATTTT. This gives the protein CASSPRQGQKLSGNTIYF.

The CDR3, as DNA: TGTGCCAGCAGCTTAGCGGCGGGGGGTAATCTCTACGAGCAGTACTTC. Its translation is CASSLAAGGNLYEQYF. The chain uses TRBV11-2 and TRBJ2-7; 8 positions agree with TRBD2. J gave up 3 bases and V 1 base, and 8 bases lay outside the gene matches. There are 16 residues in the CDR3. In germline, CDR1 is SGHAT, CDR2 FQNNGV.

The chain joins TRBV29-1 to TRBJ1-4; 8 bases line up with TRBD1. In germline, CDR1 is SQVTM, CDR2 ANQGSEA. The junction had 7 bases not matched to a gene; V was cut back by 6 bases and J by 13 bases. The CDR3 sequence is 11 residues long. CDR3 sequence (DNA): TGCAGCGTAGATCAGGGGGCTGGACTGTTTTTT. Amino acids: CSVDQGAGLFF.

This clone was seen a handful of times. The rearrangement joins TRBV7-3 to TRBJ1-4; 7 nucleotides agree with TRBD1. The V gene end was trimmed by 5 bases and the J gene end by 3 bases; junction bases not matched to a gene: 6. CDR1 SGHTA and CDR2 FQGTGA come from the germline V gene. The CDR3 is made up of 15 amino acids. Written as DNA, the CDR3 is TGTGCCAGCAGCCTCCAGACAGGGCCTAATGAAAAACTGTTTTTT. Protein: CASSLQTGPNEKLFF. Variable domain in full (rest from reference TRBV7-3 and TRBJ1-4): GAGVSQTPSNKVTEKGKYVELRCDPISGHTALYWYRQSLGQGPEFLIYFQGTGAADDSGLPNDRFFAVRPEGSVSTLKIQRTERGDSAVYLCASSLQTGPNEKLFFGSGTQLSVL.

V is TRBV18 and J is TRBJ2-3; 10 nucleotides line up with TRBD2. The CDR3 is made up of 16 amino acids. CDR1 and CDR2 (germline): KGHSH, LQKENI. V gave up 6 bases and J gave up 4 bases; unmatched junction bases: 10. The CDR3 protein is CASSPPSGRASDTQYF. In DNA, the CDR3 is TGTGCCAGCTCCCCCCCCAGCGGGAGGGCGTCAGATACGCAGTATTTT.

This sequence joins TRBV5-1 and TRBJ2-3; D possibly corresponds to TRBD1 (6 bases). This CDR3 contains 14 residues. The ends were cut back, 1 base at V and 4 bases at J, with 10 bases in the middle. Germline V CDR1 and CDR2: SGHRS, YFSETQ. The CDR3 coding sequence is TGCGCCAGCAGCTTGCCCCAGGGGCCAGATACGCAGTATTTT. Translation gives CASSLPQGPDTQYF.

Concerning this clone itself: Other DNA sequences from this sample encode an identical CDR3 as well. The chain couples TRBV19 to TRBJ1-1, with 7 bases lining up with TRBD1. The CDR3 contains 15 residues. Germline trimming cut 4 bases from V and 0 bases from J; bases unmatched to any gene: 5. The V gene's germline CDR1 is LNHDA and CDR2 SQIVND (reference sequence). CDR3 loop: CASSNSGGVNTEAFF. In nucleotides, the CDR3 is TGTGCCAGTAGTAATTCAGGGGGGGTGAACACTGAAGCTTTCTTT.

The chain uses TRBV19 and TRBJ1-2; no clear D gene. This CDR3 has 13 residues. Per the germline V gene, CDR1 is LNHDA and CDR2 is SQIVND (reference sequence). V lost 5 bases to trimming and J lost 1 base, with 8 bases between them. CDR3 sequence reads: CASSPSINYGYTF. The CDR3 DNA reads as TGTGCCAGTAGTCCTAGCATTAACTATGGCTACACCTTC.

The chain uses TRBV7-9 and TRBJ2-5, with 8 bases that match TRBD1. This CDR3 region has 16 residues. The junction had 10 bases not matched to a gene; V was cut back by 6 bases and J by 1 base. Germline CDR1 is SEHNR and CDR2 is FQNEAQ (reference sequence). DNA of the CDR3: TGTGCCAGCAGTCAAGGGACAGGTGCCCCCCAAGAGACCCAGTACTTC. As protein: CASSQGTGAPQETQYF.

CDR3 coding DNA: TGTGCCAGCAGCCGAGGGACTAGCGGGAGTCACGAGCAGTACTTC. Protein product: CASSRGTSGSHEQYF. The rearrangement joins TRBV28 to TRBJ2-7, with TRBD2 matching over 14 bases. The germline CDR1 and CDR2 sequences are MDHEN and SYDVKM. The CDR3 runs to 15 residues. V was pared by 6 bases and J by 5 bases, with 6 bases of the junction left unmatched.

This clone showed up just a few times. Germline is not matched at one junction end, which may reflect a read error. The chain is built from TRBV5-1 and TRBJ1-5; TRBD1 matches 7 bases. The CDR3 sequence is 16 residues long. The germline gives CDR1 SGHRS, CDR2 YFSETQ. CDR3 bases: TGCGCCAGCAGTTTGGGGATCACAGGGGTCAATCAGCCCCAGCATTTT. This sequence encodes CASSLGITGVNQPQHF.

This clone was seen a few times. This sequence joins TRBV5-4 and TRBJ1-1; a weak D match, TRBD1 (5 bases). CDR3 length: 13 amino acids. CDR1 SGHNT and CDR2 YYREEE come from the germline V gene (reference sequence). The V end lost 1 base, the J end lost 5 bases, and 9 bases lay between the germline ends. CDR3 protein: CASSLNRRTEAFF. The CDR3 DNA sequence: TGTGCCAGCAGCTTGAACAGGAGGACTGAAGCTTTCTTT.

This clone was counted once. The V call is TRBV11-2, the J call TRBJ1-2; D remains unclear. The germline V and J ends were trimmed by 3 bases and 2 bases, with 16 bases remaining between them. The CDR3 extends over 16 amino acids. Germline V gives CDR1 SGHAT, CDR2 FQNNGV. For the CDR3, the DNA is TGTGCCAGCAGCTTTATGGCCCACGGAGGCAACTATGGCTACACCTTC. It encodes CASSFMAHGGNYGYTF.

This chain joins TRBV5-1 and TRBJ2-5, with D perhaps matching TRBD2 (5 bases). The V end was cut by 3 bases, the J end by 2 bases, with 14 bases between. The germline gives CDR1 SGHRS, CDR2 YFSETQ. CDR3 length: 15 residues. The CDR3 loop reads CASSSTTRGQETQYF. As DNA, the CDR3 is TGCGCCAGCAGCTCAACGACACGGGGACAAGAGACCCAGTACTTC.

This clone was seen only once. V is TRBV5-1 and J is TRBJ1-5, with a possible D match to TRBD1 (6 bases). The V end was cut by 3 bases, the J end by 3 bases, with 13 bases between. In germline, CDR1 is SGHRS, CDR2 YFSETQ. The CDR3 has 15 residues. The CDR3 region is CASSSGDNFNQPQHF. The CDR3 DNA reads as TGCGCCAGCAGCTCCGGGGACAACTTCAATCAGCCCCAGCATTTT.

This clone was seen only a few times. This chain joins TRBV5-1 and TRBJ1-1, with D maybe TRBD1 (5 bases). The germline V gene encodes CDR1 SGHRS and CDR2 YFSETQ. The ends were cut back, 6 bases at V and 1 base at J, with 22 bases in the middle. The CDR3 sequence is 17 residues long. CDR3 nucleotide sequence: TGCGCCAGCACCCCCGAGGGTATATGGGGGGGGAACACTGAAGCTTTCTTT. This sequence encodes CASTPEGIWGGNTEAFF.

Concerning this clone: The same CDR3 also results from other DNA sequences found in this sample. The gene calls are TRBV11-3 and TRBJ1-1; D not resolved. Germline CDR1 SGHNT, CDR2 YENEEA. With 0 bases removed from V and 1 base from J, the gap between germline ends came to 6 bases. This CDR3 is 14 amino acids long. CDR3 in DNA: TGTGCCAGCAGCTTAGATCGAGGGAACACTGAAGCTTTCTTT. It translates to CASSLDRGNTEAFF. The variable domain in full, completed from reference TRBV11-3 and TRBJ1-1, reads EAGVVQSPRYKIIEKKQPVAFWCNPISGHNTLYWYLQNLGQGPELLIRYENEEAVDDSQLPKDRFSAERLKGVDSTLKIQPAELGDSAVYLCASSLDRGNTEAFFGQGTRLTVV.

The rearrangement joins TRBV5-6 to TRBJ2-6, with unresolved D. Germline CDR1 SGHDT, CDR2 YYEEEE. The CDR3 runs 16 residues. V gave up 1 base and J gave up 1 base, with 9 bases separating them. The CDR3 bases are TGTGCCAGCAGCTTGTTTCGGGTTTCTGGGGCCAACGTCCTGACTTTC. Protein product: CASSLFRVSGANVLTF.

This clone came up a few times. A much larger clonotype is one base distant, so this may be a read error. The sample has other DNA sequences that encode this CDR3 too. This chain joins TRBV9 and TRBJ2-6; TRBD1 aligns across 12 bases. The CDR3 has 18 residues. The germline V gene has CDR1 SGDLS and CDR2 YYNGEE. The V and J ends lost 3 bases and 3 bases, in that order; junction bases with no gene match: 7. In nucleotides, the CDR3 is TGTGCCAGCAGCGGGCGGGGACAGGGGGCGCTTGGGGCCAACGTCCTGACTTTC. This translates into CASSGRGQGALGANVLTF.

This chain links TRBV13 with TRBJ2-3, with 13 bases that match TRBD2. This CDR3 region has 16 residues. V lost 3 bases, J lost 1 base, and 1 base stayed unmatched. Germline CDR1 is PRHDT and CDR2 is FYEKMQ (reference sequence). The CDR3 DNA reads TGTGCCAGCAGCTTGGGACTAGCGGGACGCACAGATACGCAGTATTTT. Translated: CASSLGLAGRTDTQYF.